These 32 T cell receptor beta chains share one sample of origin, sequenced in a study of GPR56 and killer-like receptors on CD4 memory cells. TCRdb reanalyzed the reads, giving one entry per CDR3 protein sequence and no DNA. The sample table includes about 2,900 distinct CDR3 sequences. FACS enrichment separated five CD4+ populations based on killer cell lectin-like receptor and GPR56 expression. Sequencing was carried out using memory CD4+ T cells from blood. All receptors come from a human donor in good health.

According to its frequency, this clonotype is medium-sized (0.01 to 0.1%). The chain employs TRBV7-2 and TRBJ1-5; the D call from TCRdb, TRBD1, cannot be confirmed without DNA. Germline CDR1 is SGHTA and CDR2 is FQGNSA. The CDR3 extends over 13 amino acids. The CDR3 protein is CASSRDTGAPQHF.

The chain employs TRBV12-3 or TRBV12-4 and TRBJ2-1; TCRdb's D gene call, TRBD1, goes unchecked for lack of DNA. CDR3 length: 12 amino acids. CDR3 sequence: CASGRRGNEQFF.

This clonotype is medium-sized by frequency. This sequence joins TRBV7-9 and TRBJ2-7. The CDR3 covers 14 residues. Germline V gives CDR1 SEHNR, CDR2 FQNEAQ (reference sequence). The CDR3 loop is CASSLAGVDYEQYF.

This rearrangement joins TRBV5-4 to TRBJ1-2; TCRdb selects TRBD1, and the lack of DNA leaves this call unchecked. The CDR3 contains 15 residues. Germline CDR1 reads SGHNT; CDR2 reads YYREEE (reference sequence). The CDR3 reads CASRGGPGGRYGYTF.

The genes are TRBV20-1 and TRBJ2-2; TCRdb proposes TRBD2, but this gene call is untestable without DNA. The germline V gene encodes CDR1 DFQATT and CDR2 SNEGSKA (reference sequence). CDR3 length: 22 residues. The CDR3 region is CSARDRGGRRLAGGTNTGELFF.

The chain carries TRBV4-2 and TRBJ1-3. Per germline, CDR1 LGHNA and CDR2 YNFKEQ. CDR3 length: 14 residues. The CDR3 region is CASSQDRAGNTIYF.

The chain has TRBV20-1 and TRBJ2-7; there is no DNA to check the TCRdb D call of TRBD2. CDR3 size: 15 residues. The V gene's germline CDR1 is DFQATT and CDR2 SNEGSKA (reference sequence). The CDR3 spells CSARGLAGGPSEQYF.

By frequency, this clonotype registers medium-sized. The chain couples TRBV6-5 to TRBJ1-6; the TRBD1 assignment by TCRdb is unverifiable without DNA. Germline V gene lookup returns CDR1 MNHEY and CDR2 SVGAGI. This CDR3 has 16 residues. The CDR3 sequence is CASSYRPPTDNSPLHF.

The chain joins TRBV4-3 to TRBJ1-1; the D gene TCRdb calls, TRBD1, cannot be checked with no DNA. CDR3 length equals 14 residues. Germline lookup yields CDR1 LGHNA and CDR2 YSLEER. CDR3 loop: CASSIRLDRAEAFF.

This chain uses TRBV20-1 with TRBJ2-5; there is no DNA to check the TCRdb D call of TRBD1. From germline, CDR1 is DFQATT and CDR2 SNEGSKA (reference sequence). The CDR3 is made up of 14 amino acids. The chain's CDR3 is CSARRQGIRETQYF.

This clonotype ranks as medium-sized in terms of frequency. The chain's CDR3 is CASSGGLENQPQHF. This sequence joins TRBV27 and TRBJ1-5; the TCRdb D gene call, TRBD1, has no DNA to confirm it. The CDR3 loop spans 14 amino acids. Germline V gene sequence: CDR1 MNHEY, CDR2 SMNVEV (reference sequence).

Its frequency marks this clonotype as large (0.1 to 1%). CDR3 region: CASSRQRGSSDYGYTF. The gene calls are TRBV6-1 and TRBJ1-2; TCRdb lists TRBD1, though no DNA is available to test this call. The germline gives CDR1 MNHNS, CDR2 SASEGT. This CDR3 has 16 amino acids.

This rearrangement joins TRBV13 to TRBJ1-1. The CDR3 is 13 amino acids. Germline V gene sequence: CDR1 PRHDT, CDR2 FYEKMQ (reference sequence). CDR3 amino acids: CASSLEVNTEAFF.

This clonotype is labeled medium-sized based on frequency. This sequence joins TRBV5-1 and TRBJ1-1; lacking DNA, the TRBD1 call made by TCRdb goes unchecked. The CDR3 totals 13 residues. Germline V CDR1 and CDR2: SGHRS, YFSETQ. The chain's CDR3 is CASKSGGDTEAFF.

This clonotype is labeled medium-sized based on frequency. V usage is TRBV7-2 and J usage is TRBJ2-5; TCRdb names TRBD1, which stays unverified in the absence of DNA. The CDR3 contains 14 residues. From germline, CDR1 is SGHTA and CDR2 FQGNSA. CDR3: CASSFGTRRETQYF. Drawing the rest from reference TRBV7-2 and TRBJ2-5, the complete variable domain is GAGVSQSPSNKVTEKGKDVELRCDPISGHTALYWYRQSLGQGLEFLIYFQGNSAPDKSGLPSDRFSAERTGGSVSTLTIQRTQQEDSAVYLCASSFGTRRETQYFGPGTRLLVL.

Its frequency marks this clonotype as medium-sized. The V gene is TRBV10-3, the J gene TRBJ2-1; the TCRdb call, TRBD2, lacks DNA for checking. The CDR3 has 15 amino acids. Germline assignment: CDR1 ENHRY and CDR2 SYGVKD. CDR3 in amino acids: CAISGLAGGPREQFF.

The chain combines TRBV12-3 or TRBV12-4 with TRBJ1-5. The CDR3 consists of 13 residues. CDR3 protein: CASSLSGGQPQHF.

CDR3 protein: CASSVGPGGAYEQYF. The rearrangement uses TRBV9 and TRBJ2-7; absent DNA, TCRdb's TRBD1 call cannot be checked. The germline V gene has CDR1 SGDLS and CDR2 YYNGEE. The CDR3 contains 15 residues.

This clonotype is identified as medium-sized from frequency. CDR3 sequence: CSVQQGENQPQHF. V usage is TRBV29-1 and J usage is TRBJ1-5; as DNA is missing, the TRBD1 call by TCRdb cannot be tested. This CDR3 has 13 residues. The germline V gene has CDR1 SQVTM and CDR2 ANQGSEA.

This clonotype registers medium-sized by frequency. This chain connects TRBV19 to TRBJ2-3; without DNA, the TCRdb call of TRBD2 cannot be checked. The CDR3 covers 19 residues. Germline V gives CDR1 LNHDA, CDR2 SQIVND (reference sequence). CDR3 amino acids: CASSGSGTSGHPSTDTQYF.

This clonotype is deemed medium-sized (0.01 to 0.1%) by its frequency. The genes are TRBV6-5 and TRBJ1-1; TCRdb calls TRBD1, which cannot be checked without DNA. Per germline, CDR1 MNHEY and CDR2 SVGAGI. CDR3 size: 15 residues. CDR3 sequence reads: CASSYNGGQDTEAFF.

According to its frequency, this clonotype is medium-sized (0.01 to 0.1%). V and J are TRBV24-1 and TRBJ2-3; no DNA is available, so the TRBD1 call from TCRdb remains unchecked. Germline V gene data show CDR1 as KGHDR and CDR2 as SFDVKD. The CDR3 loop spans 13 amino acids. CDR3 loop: CATSGPPTDTQYF.

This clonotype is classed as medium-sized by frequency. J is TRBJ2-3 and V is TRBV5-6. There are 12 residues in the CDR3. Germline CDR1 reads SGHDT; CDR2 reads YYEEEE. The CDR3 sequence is CASSLRADTQYF.

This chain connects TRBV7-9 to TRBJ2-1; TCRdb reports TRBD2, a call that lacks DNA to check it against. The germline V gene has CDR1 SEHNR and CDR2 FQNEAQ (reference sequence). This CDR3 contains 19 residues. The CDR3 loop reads CASSLALGGGALFYNEQFF.

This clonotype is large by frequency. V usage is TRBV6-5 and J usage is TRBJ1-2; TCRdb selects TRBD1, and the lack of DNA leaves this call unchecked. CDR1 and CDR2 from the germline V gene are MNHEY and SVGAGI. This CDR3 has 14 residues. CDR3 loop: CASRESGQNYGYTF.

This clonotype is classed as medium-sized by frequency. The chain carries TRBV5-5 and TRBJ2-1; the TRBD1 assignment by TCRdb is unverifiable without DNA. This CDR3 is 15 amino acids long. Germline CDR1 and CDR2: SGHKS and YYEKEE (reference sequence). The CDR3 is CASSPRPEDGNEQFF.

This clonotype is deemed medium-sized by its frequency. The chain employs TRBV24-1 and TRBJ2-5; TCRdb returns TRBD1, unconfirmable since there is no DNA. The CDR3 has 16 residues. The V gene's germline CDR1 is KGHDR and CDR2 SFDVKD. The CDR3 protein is CATSDDGGQGAETQYF.

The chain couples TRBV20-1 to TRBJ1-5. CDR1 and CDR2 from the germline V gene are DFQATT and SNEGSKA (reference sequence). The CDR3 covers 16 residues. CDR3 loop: CSAPDNGVGRNQPQHF.

The CDR3 spells CASGLGNTGGAEAFF. V is TRBV12-5 and J is TRBJ1-1; TCRdb outputs TRBD1, but without DNA this stays unchecked. The CDR3 covers 15 residues. Germline V CDR1 and CDR2: LGHNT, FRNRAP. The complete variable domain, with remaining parts taken from reference TRBV12-5 and TRBJ1-1, reads DARVTQTPRHKVTEMGQEVTMRCQPILGHNTVFWYRQTMMQGLELLAYFRNRAPLDDSGMPKDRFSAEMPDATLATLKIQPSEPRDSAVYFCASGLGNTGGAEAFFGQGTRLTVV.

The CDR3: CASSLEGGGAVEQYF. The gene calls are TRBV7-9 and TRBJ2-7; the TRBD2 assignment by TCRdb is unverifiable without DNA. The germline gives CDR1 SEHNR, CDR2 FQNEAQ (reference sequence). The CDR3 length is 15 residues.

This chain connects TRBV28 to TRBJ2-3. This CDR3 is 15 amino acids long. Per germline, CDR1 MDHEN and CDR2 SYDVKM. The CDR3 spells CASSFGRSSTDTQYF.

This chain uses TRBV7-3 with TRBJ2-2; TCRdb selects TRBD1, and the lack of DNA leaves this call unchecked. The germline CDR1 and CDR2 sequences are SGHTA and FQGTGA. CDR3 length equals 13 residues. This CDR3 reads CASSAPGSGELFF.